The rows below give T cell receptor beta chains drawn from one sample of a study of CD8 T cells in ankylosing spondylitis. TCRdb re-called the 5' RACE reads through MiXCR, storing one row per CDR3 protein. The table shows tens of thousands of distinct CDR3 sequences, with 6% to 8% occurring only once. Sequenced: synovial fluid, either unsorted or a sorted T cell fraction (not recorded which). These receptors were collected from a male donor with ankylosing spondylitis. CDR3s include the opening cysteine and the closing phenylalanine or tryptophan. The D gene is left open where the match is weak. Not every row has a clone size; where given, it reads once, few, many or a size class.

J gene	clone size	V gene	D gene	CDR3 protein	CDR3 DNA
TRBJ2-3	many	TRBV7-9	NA	CASSLSQLALDTQYF	TGTGCCAGCAGCTTAAGCCAACTAGCTTTAGATACGCAGTATTTT
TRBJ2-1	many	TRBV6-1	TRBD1	CASSLINRGSNEQFF	TGTGCCAGCAGTCTTATCAACAGGGGATCCAATGAGCAGTTCTTC
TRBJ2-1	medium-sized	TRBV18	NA	CASSPSLAGYNEQFF	TGTGCCAGCTCACCAAGTCTAGCCGGATACAATGAGCAGTTCTTC
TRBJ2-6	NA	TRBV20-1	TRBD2	CSARAPGLGGPGANVLTF	TGCAGTGCTAGAGCCCCGGGACTAGGGGGACCTGGGGCCAACGTCCTGACTTTC
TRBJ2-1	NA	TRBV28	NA	CASNILGTKIHNEQFF	TGTGCCAGCAACATTTTAGGGACGAAGATCCACAATGAGCAGTTCTTC
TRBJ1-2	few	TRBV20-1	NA	CSAPRPGGYTF	TGCAGTGCTCCAAGACCGGGTGGCTACACCTTC
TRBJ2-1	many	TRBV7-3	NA	CASSPELRSSYNEQFF	TGTGCCAGCAGCCCGGAGTTGCGGAGCTCCTACAATGAGCAGTTCTTC
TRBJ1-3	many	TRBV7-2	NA	CASSNFRAGNTIYF	TGTGCCAGCAGCAACTTCAGGGCTGGAAACACCATATATTTT
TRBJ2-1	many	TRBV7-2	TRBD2	CASSLAAYGGNEQFF	TGTGCCAGCAGCTTAGCGGCCTACGGGGGGAATGAGCAGTTCTTC
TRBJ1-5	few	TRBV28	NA	CASGLGGQPQHF	TGTGCCAGCGGACTTGGGGGCCAGCCCCAGCATTTT
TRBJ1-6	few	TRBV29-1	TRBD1	CSVQETGGGEPLHF	TGCAGCGTTCAAGAAACAGGGGGTGGGGAACCCCTCCACTTT
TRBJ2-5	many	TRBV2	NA	CASGKGLPGETQYF	TGTGCCAGCGGAAAGGGACTCCCTGGGGAGACCCAGTACTTC
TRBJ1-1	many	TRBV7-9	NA	CASSPRELNTEAFF	TGTGCCAGCAGCCCGCGGGAGCTGAACACTGAAGCTTTCTTT
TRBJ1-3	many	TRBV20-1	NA	CSAETGPGNTIYF	TGCAGTGCGGAAACAGGGCCAGGAAACACCATATATTTT
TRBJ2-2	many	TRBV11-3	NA	CASSQGLDTGELFF	TGTGCCAGCAGCCAAGGATTGGACACCGGGGAGCTGTTTTTT
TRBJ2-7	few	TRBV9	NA	CASSAVPGQTYEQYF	TGTGCCAGCAGCGCCGTCCCGGGACAAACCTACGAGCAGTACTTC
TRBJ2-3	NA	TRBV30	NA	CAWGTQDALRTVTQYF	TGTGCCTGGGGAACCCAGGACGCACTCCGCACAGTTACGCAGTATTTT
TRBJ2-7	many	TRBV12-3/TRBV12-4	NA	CASSLLGRTTEQYF	TGTGCCAGCAGTTTATTAGGTAGAACGACCGAGCAGTACTTC
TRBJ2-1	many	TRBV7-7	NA	CASSLDASSYNEQFF	TGTGCCAGCAGCTTAGACGCGAGCTCCTACAATGAGCAGTTCTTC
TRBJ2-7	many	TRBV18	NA	CASSPAAGSYEQYF	TGTGCCAGCTCACCAGCGGCCGGCTCCTACGAGCAGTACTTC
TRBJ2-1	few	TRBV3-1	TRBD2	CAASGSRNEQFF	TGTGCCGCTAGCGGGAGTAGGAATGAGCAGTTCTTC
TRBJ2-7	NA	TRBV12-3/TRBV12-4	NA	CASRGAGVGEQYF	TGTGCCAGCAGAGGGGCCGGGGTGGGGGAGCAGTACTTC
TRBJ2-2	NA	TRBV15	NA	CATSRWDGGNTGELFF	TGTGCCACCAGCAGGTGGGACGGAGGGAACACCGGGGAGCTGTTTTTT
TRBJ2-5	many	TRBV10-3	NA	CAISESGYETQYF	TGTGCCATCAGTGAGTCGGGGTATGAGACCCAGTACTTC
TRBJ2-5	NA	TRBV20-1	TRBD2	CSARRTSDQETQYF	TGCAGTGCTAGGAGGACTAGCGACCAAGAGACCCAGTACTTC
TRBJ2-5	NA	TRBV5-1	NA	CASSLAPSVAQTQYF	TGCGCCAGCAGCTTGGCTCCTAGCGTCGCGCAGACCCAGTACTTC
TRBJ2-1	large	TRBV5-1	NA	CASSPQSEQFF	TGCGCCAGCAGCCCCCAGTCTGAGCAGTTCTTC
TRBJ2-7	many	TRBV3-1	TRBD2	CASSPAGPGLGEQYF	TGTGCCAGCAGCCCAGCGGGGCCAGGGTTGGGGGAGCAGTACTTC
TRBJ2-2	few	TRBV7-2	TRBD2	CASSFRLGGRLGELFF	TGTGCCAGCAGCTTTCGGCTGGGGGGGAGACTGGGGGAGCTGTTTTTT
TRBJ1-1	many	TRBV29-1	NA	CSVVVTGNTEAFF	TGCAGCGTTGTTGTGACAGGAAACACTGAAGCTTTCTTT
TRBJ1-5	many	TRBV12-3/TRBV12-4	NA	CASSLRFRDQPQHF	TGTGCCAGCAGTTTACGTTTCAGGGATCAGCCCCAGCATTTT
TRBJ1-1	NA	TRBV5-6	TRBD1	CASLRGTGARNTEAFF	TGTGCCAGCCTGCGGGGGACAGGGGCCCGGAACACTGAAGCTTTCTTT
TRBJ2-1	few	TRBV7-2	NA	CASSARLVGNEQFF	TGTGCCAGCAGCGCCCGACTAGTTGGGAATGAGCAGTTCTTC
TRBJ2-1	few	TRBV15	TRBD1	CATSREAQGASEQFF	TGTGCCACCAGCAGAGAGGCACAGGGGGCAAGTGAGCAGTTCTTC
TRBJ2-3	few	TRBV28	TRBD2	CASRPRSGTSEGTQYF	TGTGCCAGCAGACCCCGAAGCGGGACTAGCGAGGGTACGCAGTATTTT
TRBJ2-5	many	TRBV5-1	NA	CASTLNLAGSASETQYF	TGCGCCAGCACCCTGAACCTGGCAGGCTCTGCCTCGGAGACCCAGTACTTC
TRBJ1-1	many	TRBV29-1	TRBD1	CSVEDRGLSEAFF	TGCAGCGTTGAAGACAGGGGGCTTAGTGAAGCTTTCTTT
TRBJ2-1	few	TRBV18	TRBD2	CASSGGSDSYNEQFF	TGTGCCAGCTCCGGCGGGAGCGACTCCTACAATGAGCAGTTCTTC
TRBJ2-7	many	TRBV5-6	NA	CASSTLFSYEQYF	TGTGCCAGCAGCACCTTATTCAGCTACGAGCAGTACTTC
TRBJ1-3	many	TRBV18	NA	CASSPVEGLSGNTIYF	TGTGCCAGCTCACCAGTTGAGGGGCTCTCTGGAAACACCATATATTTT
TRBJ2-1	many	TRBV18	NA	CASSGTRRDNEQFF	TGTGCCAGCTCTGGAACTAGAAGGGACAATGAGCAGTTCTTC
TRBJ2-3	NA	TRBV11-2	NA	CASTPLESPYTQYF	TGTGCCAGCACCCCGCTTGAATCGCCCTACACGCAGTATTTT
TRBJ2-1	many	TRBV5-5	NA	CASSSNVGRRVPEQFF	TGTGCCAGCAGCTCCAACGTGGGGCGGCGAGTCCCTGAGCAGTTCTTC
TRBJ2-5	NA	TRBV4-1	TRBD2	CASSSGRLAEETQYF	TGCGCCAGCAGCTCGGGGCGACTAGCGGAAGAGACCCAGTACTTC
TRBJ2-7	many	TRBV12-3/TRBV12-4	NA	CASSPEGGVVEQYF	TGTGCCAGCAGTCCCGAGGGGGGAGTAGTCGAGCAGTACTTC